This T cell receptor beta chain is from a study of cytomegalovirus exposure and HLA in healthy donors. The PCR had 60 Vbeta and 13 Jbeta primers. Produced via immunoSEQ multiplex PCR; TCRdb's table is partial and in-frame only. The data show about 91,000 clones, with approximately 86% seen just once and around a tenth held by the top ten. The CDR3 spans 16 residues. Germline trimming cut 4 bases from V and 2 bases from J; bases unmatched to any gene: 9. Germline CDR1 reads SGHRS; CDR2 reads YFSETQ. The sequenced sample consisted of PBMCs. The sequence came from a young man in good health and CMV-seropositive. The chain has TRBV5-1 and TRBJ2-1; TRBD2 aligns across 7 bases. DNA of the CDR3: TGCGCCAGCAGCCTTCAGGGTGGGACTACCTACAATGAGCAGTTCTTC. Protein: CASSLQGGTTYNEQFF.